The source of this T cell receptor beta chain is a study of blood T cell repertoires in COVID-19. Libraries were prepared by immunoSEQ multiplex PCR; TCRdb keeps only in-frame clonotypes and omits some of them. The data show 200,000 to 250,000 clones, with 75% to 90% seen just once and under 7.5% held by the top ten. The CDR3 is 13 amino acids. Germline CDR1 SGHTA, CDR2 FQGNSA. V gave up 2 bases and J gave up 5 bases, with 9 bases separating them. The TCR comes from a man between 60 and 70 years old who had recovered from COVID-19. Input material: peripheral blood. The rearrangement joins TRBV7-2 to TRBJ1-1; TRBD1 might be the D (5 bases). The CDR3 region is CASSLSGGTEAFF. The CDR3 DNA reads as TGTGCCAGCAGCTTATCCGGGGGAACTGAAGCTTTCTTT. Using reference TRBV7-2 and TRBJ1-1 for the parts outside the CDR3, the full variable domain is GAGVSQSPSNKVTEKGKDVELRCDPISGHTALYWYRQSLGQGLEFLIYFQGNSAPDKSGLPSDRFSAERTGGSVSTLTIQRTQQEDSAVYLCASSLSGGTEAFFGQGTRLTVV.